This T cell receptor beta chain originates from a study of shared clonotypes between healthy human individuals. Findings of the study overall: Since donors were few, the genetic and exposure-history diversity represented was limited.

As concerns this clone: Antigen specificity is unknown.

The method was immunoSEQ multiplex PCR; TCRdb's version includes in-frame clones alone and lacks a portion of them. There are some 2,500,000 clones in the sample; 93% occur only once, and 0.36% lies in the top ten. Material: naive CD4+ T cells from PBMCs. As for subset: CD45RA+ positively selected. The TCR sequence derives from a man between 18 and 29 years old in good health. Some clones in this sample may be carry-over from other donors' samples.

CDR3 sequence: CASSQPGTGDTEAFF. The CDR3 DNA sequence: TGTGCCAGCAGCCAACCCGGGACAGGGGACACTGAAGCTTTCTTT. The rearrangement uses TRBV28 and TRBJ1-1, with 10 positions matching TRBD1. J lost 3 bases, V lost 6 bases, and 7 bases had no gene match. Germline CDR1 and CDR2: MDHEN and SYDVKM. The CDR3 spans 15 residues.